Presented here are 27 T cell receptor beta chains from one specimen sequenced in a study of shared clonotypes between healthy human individuals. Method: immunoSEQ multiplex PCR; TCRdb's copy keeps in-frame clones and lacks some. There are under 600,000 clones in the sample; around three quarters occur only once, and around 13% lies in the top ten. Sequencing used PBMCs. The receptors were sampled from a woman in her thirties or forties in good health. Some clones in this sample may be carry-over from other donors' samples.

This chain uses TRBV7-2 with TRBJ1-3, with D possibly TRBD1 on 6 matching bases. Trimming removed 6 bases at V and 7 bases at J, with 13 bases between. CDR3 length: 13 amino acids. The germline CDR1 and CDR2 sequences are SGHTA and FQGNSA. CDR3 region: CASRLWTENTIYF. The CDR3, as DNA: TGTGCCAGCAGATTGTGGACAGAGAACACCATATATTTT.

The DNA of the CDR3 is TGTGCCAGCAGCCGAGCGGGAGGGCCTAGGGATACGCAGTATTTT. This encodes CASSRAGGPRDTQYF. This chain uses TRBV14 with TRBJ2-3; TRBD2 matches at 10 bases. This CDR3 spans 15 amino acids. V lost 4 bases and J lost 6; bases outside the gene matches: 7. Germline values: CDR1 SGHDN, CDR2 FVKESK.

The chain carries TRBV2 and TRBJ2-6, with D unresolved. In germline, CDR1 is SNHLY, CDR2 FYNNEI. The CDR3 has 15 residues. Trimming took 6 bases from V and 1 from J, leaving 10 bases between them. Here the CDR3 reads CASRTSLSGANVLTF. The CDR3 nucleotides are TGTGCCAGCAGGACGAGCTTATCTGGGGCCAACGTCCTGACTTTC. Filled out from reference TRBV2 and TRBJ2-6, the complete variable domain reads EPEVTQTPSHQVTQMGQEVILRCVPISNHLYFYWYRQILGQKVEFLVSFYNNEISEKSEIFDDQFSVERPDGSNFTLKIRSTKLEDSAMYFCASRTSLSGANVLTFGAGSRLTVL.

The sample holds a few counts of this clone. This sample includes further DNA sequences coding for the same CDR3. The chain employs TRBV5-1 and TRBJ2-7, with D possibly TRBD1 on 5 matching bases. Germline CDR1 and CDR2: SGHRS and YFSETQ. This CDR3 is built from 14 residues. V shed 0 bases and J shed 0 bases, with 7 bases lying between them. As DNA, the CDR3 is TGCGCCAGCAGCTTGGACAGGCTCTCCTACGAGCAGTACTTC. This translates into CASSLDRLSYEQYF.

The chain employs TRBV28 and TRBJ2-1; D unresolved. V was shortened by 3 bases and J by 3 bases, with 9 bases between the two germline ends. CDR1 and CDR2 from the germline V gene are MDHEN and SYDVKM. CDR3 length: 14 residues. In DNA, the CDR3 is TGTGCCAGCAGTTTTAGTTTAGACTACAATGAGCAGTTCTTC. Translation: CASSFSLDYNEQFF. Based on the CDR3 plus reference TRBV28 and TRBJ2-1, the full variable domain is DVKVTQSSRYLVKRTGEKVFLECVQDMDHENMFWYRQDPGLGLRLIYFSYDVKMKEKGDIPEGYSVSREKKERFSLILESASTNQTSMYLCASSFSLDYNEQFFGPGTRLTVL.

The chain employs TRBV11-2 and TRBJ1-2, with D maybe TRBD1 (5 bases). The CDR3 loop spans 16 amino acids. Germline V gives CDR1 SGHAT, CDR2 FQNNGV. V was cut by 4 bases and J by 3 bases, with 18 bases left in between. In DNA, the CDR3 is TGTGCCAGCAGCTCATCCCGGGCCCGGGGGGACTATGGCTACACCTTC. Its translation: CASSSSRARGDYGYTF.

This chain joins TRBV5-1 and TRBJ2-7; weak D call: TRBD2 (6 bases). The CDR3 is 13 amino acids. Between the trimmed V and J ends, which lost 5 bases and 9 bases, there was a span of 18 bases. Germline CDR1 and CDR2: SGHRS and YFSETQ. CDR3 region: CASRPDLVGGQYF. CDR3 DNA: TGCGCCAGCAGACCCGATCTCGTCGGGGGGCAGTACTTC. The full variable domain, with the rest looked up from reference TRBV5-1 and TRBJ2-7, is KAGVTQTPRYLIKTRGQQVTLSCSPISGHRSVSWYQQTPGQGLQFLFEYFSETQRNKGNFPGRFSGRQFSNSRSEMNVSTLELGDSALYLCASRPDLVGGQYFGPGTRLTVT.

This clone was seen more than once but under ten times. This sample also contains other DNA sequences that code for the same CDR3. The rearrangement joins TRBV19 to TRBJ2-6, with D possibly being TRBD1 (6 bases). Trimming pared 6 bases from V and 4 bases from J, leaving 13 bases between. CDR1 is LNHDA, CDR2 SQIVND, per germline (reference sequence). CDR3 size: 15 residues. CDR3 loop: CASSPRGSGANVLTF. The CDR3 bases are TGTGCCAGTAGCCCTAGGGGGTCCGGGGCCAACGTCCTGACTTTC.

In its sample, this clone was seen once. The chain joins TRBV5-1 to TRBJ2-5, with D tentatively TRBD1 (5 bases). The germline V gene has CDR1 SGHRS and CDR2 YFSETQ. The CDR3 has 15 amino acids. V was cut by 0 bases and J by 11 bases, with 20 bases left in between. This CDR3 reads CASSLEGRAAREQYF. The DNA of the CDR3 is TGCGCCAGCAGCTTGGAGGGCAGGGCGGCTAGAGAGCAGTACTTC.

The J gene is TRBJ2-1, the V gene TRBV7-2; D unclear. Germline V gene lookup returns CDR1 SGHTA and CDR2 FQGNSA. The CDR3 spans 14 residues. Trimming shortened V by 4 bases and J by 3 bases, and 10 bases separated the two germline ends. The CDR3 is CASSSTPDYNEQFF. The CDR3 DNA reads as TGTGCCAGCAGCTCCACACCCGACTACAATGAGCAGTTCTTC.

The CDR3 protein is CASSQVVTGEQYF. The DNA for the CDR3 is TGTGCCAGCAGCCAAGTCGTAACGGGCGAGCAGTACTTC. The V gene is TRBV4-2, the J gene TRBJ2-7; D remains ambiguous. V was trimmed by 1 base and J by 6 bases, leaving 10 bases between them. CDR3 length equals 13 residues. Per the germline V gene, CDR1 is LGHNA and CDR2 is YNFKEQ.

This chain links TRBV6-5 with TRBJ2-6; TRBD1 might be the D (5 bases). This CDR3 contains 14 residues. With 6 bases removed from V and 2 bases from J, the gap between germline ends came to 8 bases. Germline loops: CDR1 MNHEY, CDR2 SVGAGI. In nucleotides, the CDR3 is TGTGCCAGCAGCCCACAGGCTGGGGCCAACGTCCTGACTTTC. This encodes CASSPQAGANVLTF.

This clone was observed a single time. The chain combines TRBV7-8 with TRBJ2-7; the D gene is possibly TRBD1 (5 bases). CDR1 SGHVS and CDR2 FQNEAQ come from the germline V gene. Trimming pared 5 bases from V and 5 bases from J, leaving 10 bases between. The CDR3 covers 12 residues. For the CDR3, the DNA is TGTGCCAGCAGCCCGACAGTGGACGAGCAGTACTTC. The encoded protein is CASSPTVDEQYF.

V gene TRBV9 combines with J gene TRBJ2-1, with D hard to call. The CDR3 sequence is 13 residues long. Trimming took off 4 bases at V and 8 bases at J, with 13 bases between the two ends. Germline V gene sequence: CDR1 SGDLS, CDR2 YYNGEE. The CDR3 coding sequence is TGTGCCAGCAGCACCGGAGTTACAGATGAGCAGTTCTTC. Translated, it gives CASSTGVTDEQFF.

The chain recombines TRBV7-6 with TRBJ2-5; D call uncertain. CDR3 length: 10 amino acids. Germline values: CDR1 SGHVS, CDR2 FNYEAQ. The germline V and J ends were trimmed by 8 bases and 2 bases, with 3 bases remaining between them. The CDR3 DNA sequence: TGTGCCAGCGGGCAAGAGACCCAGTACTTC. This gives the protein CASGQETQYF.

The J gene is TRBJ2-5, the V gene TRBV5-1; D could derive from TRBD1 or TRBD2 (5 bases each). CDR3 size: 17 residues. The ends were cut back, 0 bases at V and 2 bases at J, with 17 bases in the middle. Per germline, CDR1 SGHRS and CDR2 YFSETQ. The CDR3 loop is CASSLGSARGVQETQYF. DNA of the CDR3: TGCGCCAGCAGCTTGGGGTCGGCCAGAGGGGTTCAAGAGACCCAGTACTTC.

V gene TRBV6-1 combines with J gene TRBJ2-5; 12 bases fit TRBD2. Per germline, CDR1 MNHNS and CDR2 SASEGT. This CDR3 region has 16 residues. The V segment lost 3 bases and the J segment 4 bases; nucleotides outside the gene matches: 6. The CDR3 sequence: CASSETSGSLGETQYF. The CDR3, as DNA: TGTGCCAGCAGTGAGACTAGCGGGAGTCTGGGAGAGACCCAGTACTTC.

The chain's CDR3 is CASSEDRAEQYF. CDR3 DNA sequence: TGTGCCAGCTCCGAGGACAGAGCCGAGCAGTACTTC. V usage is TRBV28 and J usage is TRBJ2-7, with D possibly TRBD1 on 6 matching bases. Germline CDR1 is MDHEN and CDR2 is SYDVKM. V gave up 8 bases and J gave up 6 bases, with 14 bases separating them. The CDR3 contains 12 residues.

To note about this clone: Sequence at one end of the junction differs from germline and may be a read error. The chain combines TRBV27 with TRBJ1-2; D is undetermined. Germline CDR1 MNHEY, CDR2 SMNVEV (reference sequence). This CDR3 region has 15 residues. Written as DNA, the CDR3 is TGTACCAGCAGTGGCCAACCCGGGCAGACCTATGGCTACACCTTC. This encodes CTSSGQPGQTYGYTF.

Comment on this clone: A read error likely explains this, since a far larger clone differs by one base. V usage is TRBV27 and J usage is TRBJ2-7; D might be TRBD1 (7 bases). The CDR3 runs 16 residues. Germline V gene lookup returns CDR1 MNHEY and CDR2 SMNVEV (reference sequence). DNA for the CDR3: TGTGCCGGCAGCCCCACGCCAGGGGGGAGCTCCTACGAGCAGTACTTC. Translated: CAGSPTPGGSSYEQYF.

The genes are TRBV28 and TRBJ2-1; 8 nucleotides align to TRBD2. The V segment lost 2 bases and the J segment 2 bases; nucleotides outside the gene matches: 8. Per the germline V gene, CDR1 is MDHEN and CDR2 is SYDVKM. The CDR3 runs 17 residues. As DNA, the CDR3 is TGTGCCAGCAGTTTAAAGCGGTGGCGGGAGGCCTACAATGAGCAGTTCTTC. It specifies CASSLKRWREAYNEQFF.

The rearrangement joins TRBV10-2 to TRBJ1-5, with no clear D. Trimming left V 4 bases short and J 3 bases short, with 4 bases between. The CDR3 is made up of 12 amino acids. Per germline, CDR1 WSHSY and CDR2 SAAADI. CDR3 loop: CASSGTNQPQHF. The DNA for the CDR3 is TGCGCCAGCAGTGGCACCAATCAGCCCCAGCATTTT.

V and J are TRBV11-1 and TRBJ2-2; D is possibly TRBD1 (5 bases). Germline values: CDR1 SGHAT, CDR2 FQDESV (reference sequence). Between the trimmed V and J ends, which lost 2 bases and 6 bases, there was a span of 7 bases. This CDR3 comprises 13 residues. The CDR3 DNA sequence: TGTGCCAGCAGCTTACAGGGCTCCGGGGAGCTGTTTTTT. It specifies CASSLQGSGELFF.

This sequence joins TRBV10-3 and TRBJ2-1; perhaps D is TRBD1 or TRBD2 (5 bases each). The germline V gene encodes CDR1 ENHRY and CDR2 SYGVKD. This CDR3 contains 17 residues. Deletions cut 0 bases from V and 7 bases from J, with 19 bases between. CDR3 protein: CAISESRDPGRGNEQFF. CDR3 sequence (DNA): TGTGCCATCAGTGAGTCCCGGGACCCAGGGCGTGGGAATGAGCAGTTCTTC.

The chain has TRBV18 and TRBJ2-4; 14 bases agree with TRBD2. Germline trimming cut 2 bases from V and 0 bases from J; bases unmatched to any gene: 9. The CDR3 is made up of 20 amino acids. The germline CDR1 and CDR2 sequences are KGHSH and LQKENI. CDR3 bases: TGTGCCAGCTCACCAGGGACTAGCGGGAGAGAGATACTAGCCAAAAACATTCAGTACTTC. The encoded protein is CASSPGTSGREILAKNIQYF. Combining the CDR3 with reference TRBV18 and TRBJ2-4 gives the whole variable domain NAGVMQNPRHLVRRRGQEARLRCSPMKGHSHVYWYRQLPEEGLKFMVYLQKENIIDESGMPKERFSAEFPKEGPSILRIQQVVRGDSAAYFCASSPGTSGREILAKNIQYFGAGTRLSVL.

CDR3 bases: TGTGCCAGTAGGTCCACTTTGCGCTTTCAAACCTACGAGCAGTACTTC. This translates into CASRSTLRFQTYEQYF. This chain uses TRBV19 with TRBJ2-7; D is unresolved. V was trimmed by 6 bases and J by 2 bases, leaving 20 bases between them. Germline V gene data show CDR1 as LNHDA and CDR2 as SQIVND (reference sequence). The CDR3 is 16 amino acids.

A word on this clone: Other nucleotide sequences in the sample specify the same CDR3. The rearrangement joins TRBV27 to TRBJ1-5, with D uncertain. Germline V gene sequence: CDR1 MNHEY, CDR2 SMNVEV (reference sequence). CDR3 length: 13 amino acids. The V end was cut by 3 bases, the J end by 3 bases, with 6 bases between. The CDR3 DNA is TGTGCCAGCAGTTTTAGTCCCAATCAGCCCCAGCATTTT. Amino acid sequence: CASSFSPNQPQHF.